This T cell receptor beta chain was identified during a study of shared clonotypes between healthy human individuals. The sample holds a few counts of this clone. The CDR3 is 13 residues long. Deletions cut 7 bases from V and 1 base from J, with 10 bases between. Germline CDR1 and CDR2: SNHLY and FYNNEI. Repertoires were generated with immunoSEQ multiplex PCR, while TCRdb's copy carries only in-frame clones and drops some. The sample yields about 2.4 million clones, over 85% seen once. Material for sequencing was naive CD4+ T cells from PBMCs. As to subset: CD45RA+ positively selected. This chain connects TRBV2 to TRBJ1-1, with D perhaps matching TRBD1 (6 bases). The TCR sequence derives from a man aged 18 to 30 in good health. Some clones in this sample may be carry-over from other donors' samples. The CDR3 DNA sequence: TGTGCCAGCACCCGGGACACGAACACTGAAGCTTTCTTT. Translated, it gives CASTRDTNTEAFF. Variable domain in full (rest from reference TRBV2 and TRBJ1-1): EPEVTQTPSHQVTQMGQEVILRCVPISNHLYFYWYRQILGQKVEFLVSFYNNEISEKSEIFDDQFSVERPDGSNFTLKIRSTKLEDSAMYFCASTRDTNTEAFFGQGTRLTVV.